This record concerns one T cell receptor (beta chain) sequence. Its antigen is currently unknown. V was trimmed by 3 bases and J by 3 bases, leaving 11 bases between them. The CDR3 is made up of 14 amino acids. Germline-derived CDR1 and CDR2 are LNHDA and SQIVND (reference sequence). This record comes from a study of cytomegalovirus exposure and HLA in healthy donors. The PCR ran on 60 Vbeta and 13 Jbeta primers. Sequenced by immunoSEQ multiplex PCR; TCRdb stores in-frame clones only, minus some. The table shows about 130,000 clones, with 55% to 75% occurring only once. Study-level results: Accurate HLA-A and HLA-B prediction from TCR beta sequences was reported for most subjects. Roughly uniform depth of sequencing across donors was assumed in presence/absence analyses. Later work associated 17,000 or so TCR beta sequences with HLA alleles at 0.05 false discovery rate.

The sample taken for sequencing was PBMCs. The receptor was derived from a human donor in good health. The J gene is TRBJ1-1, the V gene TRBV19, with D possibly matching TRBD1 (5 bases). Here the CDR3 DNA reads TGTGCCAGTAGTATGATCGGGGGGGACACTGAAGCTTTCTTT. Its protein product is CASSMIGGDTEAFF.